This note documents a single TCR beta chain sequence. This CDR3 has 14 residues. Per germline, CDR1 SNHLY and CDR2 FYNNEI. Trimming stripped 8 bases from V and 3 bases from J, with 16 bases between. Per the study methods: How many nucleated cells were present was estimated from reference gene primer amplification. The assay was immunoSEQ multiplex PCR, and TCRdb's table has in-frame clones only and misses some. The DNA was the basis for D and trimming; V, J and clone size are from that table. The data show about 95,000 clones, around 87% seen once. The source of the sample is a study of blood T cell repertoires in COVID-19. As for the study in general: In each case, the material was cDNA or gDNA derived from T cells, B-cell-depleted T cells, or PBMCs.

The TCR sequence derives from a human donor in a cohort sampled during active COVID-19. The chain couples TRBV2 to TRBJ1-2, with D perhaps TRBD1 (5 bases). Sequencing was carried out using peripheral blood. The CDR3 DNA follows: TGTGCCAGCGGGATAGAAGGGGATTACTATGGCTACACCTTC. Amino acid sequence: CASGIEGDYYGYTF.